The 3 T cell receptor beta chains presented below share a single source sample, sequenced in a study of T-cell memory formation after mild COVID-19. TCRdb re-analysed the 5' RACE reads in MiXCR, keeping a single row per CDR3 protein. The sample holds 100,000 to 150,000 distinct CDR3 sequences, approximately 15% seen once. The specimen sequenced was PBMCs or a T cell subset sorted from them (not recorded which). All receptors derive from a man in his late teens or twenties who had mild COVID-19 (a few samples of this study predate the infection). Cell type and time point are not known.

This clonotype was detected only a few times. V is TRBV6-5 and J is TRBJ2-5, with 9 bases that match TRBD2. The germline V gene has CDR1 MNHEY and CDR2 SVGAGI. V dropped 6 bases and J dropped 2; count of bases not matched to a gene: 7. There are 15 residues in the CDR3. CDR3: CASRNGLAGQETQYF. CDR3 nucleotides: TGTGCCAGCAGAAACGGGCTAGCGGGGCAAGAGACCCAGTACTTC.

The chain carries TRBV20-1 and TRBJ2-3; 10 bases map to TRBD1. Trimming cost V 3 bases and J 6 bases; bases outside gene matches: 3. The CDR3 length is 13 residues. The germline gives CDR1 DFQATT, CDR2 SNEGSKA (reference sequence). CDR3 DNA: TGCAGTGCTAGGGGACAGGGGAGGGATACGCAGTATTTT. It codes for CSARGQGRDTQYF.

The chain links TRBV7-3 to TRBJ2-5; D is undetermined. Germline V gene data show CDR1 as SGHTA and CDR2 as FQGTGA. CDR3 length: 14 residues. The V end lost 5 bases, the J end lost 3 bases, and 13 bases lay between the germline ends. CDR3 loop: CASSLGSSEETQYF. In DNA form, the CDR3 reads TGTGCCAGCAGCCTGGGCAGCTCGGAAGAGACCCAGTACTTC. The whole variable domain, filled in from reference TRBV7-3 and TRBJ2-5, reads GAGVSQTPSNKVTEKGKYVELRCDPISGHTALYWYRQSLGQGPEFLIYFQGTGAADDSGLPNDRFFAVRPEGSVSTLKIQRTERGDSAVYLCASSLGSSEETQYFGPGTRLLVL.